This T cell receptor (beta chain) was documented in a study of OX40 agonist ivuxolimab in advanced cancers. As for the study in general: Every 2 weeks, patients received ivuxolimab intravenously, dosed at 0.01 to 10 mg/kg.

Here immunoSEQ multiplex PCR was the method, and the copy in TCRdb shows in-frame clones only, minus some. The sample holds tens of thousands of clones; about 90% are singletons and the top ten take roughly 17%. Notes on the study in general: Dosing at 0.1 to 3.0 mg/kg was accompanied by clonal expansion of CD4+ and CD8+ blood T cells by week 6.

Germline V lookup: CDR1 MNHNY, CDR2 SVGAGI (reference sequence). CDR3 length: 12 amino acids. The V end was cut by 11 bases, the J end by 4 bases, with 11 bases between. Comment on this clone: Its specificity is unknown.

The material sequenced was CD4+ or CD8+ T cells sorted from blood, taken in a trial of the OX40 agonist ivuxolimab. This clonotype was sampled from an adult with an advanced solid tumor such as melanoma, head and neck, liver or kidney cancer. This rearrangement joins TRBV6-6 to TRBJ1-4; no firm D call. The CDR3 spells CAARRSNEKLFF. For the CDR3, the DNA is TGTGCCGCACGGCGGAGTAATGAAAAACTGTTTTTT.